This note documents a single TCR beta chain sequence. The CDR3 consists of 11 residues. Germline values: CDR1 GTSNPN, CDR2 SVGIG (reference sequence). V lost 3 bases, J lost 8 bases, and 10 bases lay in between. These data are taken from a study of beta chain features in type 1 diabetes. In total, each donor contributed a single heparinised blood draw that averaged around 100 mL. Sequenced material consisted of expressed TCRB transcripts (all of the isolated RNA was reverse transcribed). Using immunoSEQ multiplex PCR, the repertoire was profiled, and TCRdb retains in-frame clones only, with some absent. This table holds under 450,000 clones, approximately 15% found once.

This receptor was taken from a man in his thirties or forties in good health. This sequence joins TRBV30 and TRBJ1-2; D is uncertain. The specimen sequenced was naive CD4+ T cells from blood. CDR3 coding DNA: TGTGCCTGGAGGGCGGGCGGAGGCTACACCTTC. This translates into CAWRAGGGYTF.